This T cell receptor beta chain came from a study of T-cell memory formation after mild COVID-19. Germline loops: CDR1 LGHNA, CDR2 YSLEER. Trimming took 0 bases from V and 4 from J, leaving 14 bases between them. CDR3 size: 16 residues. About this clonotype: What it recognizes is unknown.

General study findings and limits: Among clones contracting day 15 to 85, CD4/CD8 was balanced, whereas later expanders leaned CD4+.

Libraries for TCRalpha and TCRbeta carried sample barcodes and unique molecular identifiers via 5'RACE. TCRdb re-analysed the 5' RACE reads in MiXCR, keeping a single row per CDR3 protein. The sample has fewer than 700,000 distinct CDR3 sequences, less than 25% seen once. The gene calls are TRBV4-3 and TRBJ2-3; tentatively, D is TRBD2 (6 bases). Sequenced input: PBMCs or a T cell subset sorted from them (not recorded which). The clonotype was recovered from an adult woman who had mild COVID-19 (a few samples of this study predate the infection). Cell type and time point are not known. Written as DNA, the CDR3 is TGCGCCAGCAGCCAAGATTACGGGGAGGTTGCAGATACGCAGTATTTT. Protein: CASSQDYGEVADTQYF.